A selection of T cell receptor beta chains follows, all from one sample in a study of T cell responses to AZD1222 COVID-19 vaccine. Measured with immunoSEQ multiplex PCR; TCRdb has only the in-frame clones, and not every one. The sample has 120,000 or so clones, 88% seen once. The sequencing here drew on peripheral blood, taken on day 0 of MenACWY control vaccination. These receptors all come from an adult in good health. Each CDR3 is given with its conserved first and last residue. D genes are given only for firm matches. The size of a clone is reported for some rows only, either as once, few or many, or as a class for expanded clones.

cdr3_length: 14; d_call: NA; j_call: TRBJ1-6; v_call: TRBV2; clone_size: NA; cdr3_aa: CASSRDLPPIPLHF; cdr3_nt: TGTGCCAGCAGTCGGGACCTACCCCCAATTCCCCTCCACTTT
cdr3_length: 14; d_call: NA; j_call: TRBJ2-4; v_call: TRBV10-1; clone_size: NA; cdr3_aa: CASSAQGRGNIQYF; cdr3_nt: TGCGCCAGCAGTGCGCAGGGTCGCGGAAACATTCAGTACTTC
cdr3_length: 15; d_call: NA; j_call: TRBJ2-6; v_call: TRBV27; clone_size: NA; cdr3_aa: CASTLTGSLANVLTF; cdr3_nt: TGTGCCAGCACCTTGACAGGCTCCCTGGCGAACGTCCTGACTTTC
cdr3_length: 13; d_call: NA; j_call: TRBJ1-2; v_call: TRBV5-1; clone_size: NA; cdr3_aa: CASSLAGVDGYTF; cdr3_nt: TGCGCCAGCAGCTTGGCGGGGGTTGATGGCTACACCTTC
cdr3_length: 13; d_call: NA; j_call: TRBJ1-2; v_call: TRBV28; clone_size: NA; cdr3_aa: CASSLLGALGYTF; cdr3_nt: TGTGCCAGCAGTTTATTGGGGGCTTTGGGCTACACCTTC
cdr3_length: 13; d_call: NA; j_call: TRBJ2-7; v_call: TRBV29-1; clone_size: once; cdr3_aa: CSVEAPGSYEQYF; cdr3_nt: TGCAGCGTTGAAGCCCCAGGTTCTTACGAGCAGTACTTC
cdr3_length: 13; d_call: TRBD1; j_call: TRBJ2-7; v_call: TRBV7-2; clone_size: NA; cdr3_aa: CASRFSGGYEQYF; cdr3_nt: TGTGCCAGCAGGTTTTCAGGGGGCTACGAGCAGTACTTC
cdr3_length: 15; d_call: TRBD2; j_call: TRBJ2-7; v_call: TRBV4-1; clone_size: NA; cdr3_aa: CASSQPTSGSPEQYF; cdr3_nt: TGCGCCAGCAGCCAGCCTACTAGCGGGAGTCCCGAGCAGTACTTC
cdr3_length: 12; d_call: NA; j_call: TRBJ2-7; v_call: TRBV10-1; clone_size: NA; cdr3_aa: CASSGGENEQYF; cdr3_nt: TGCGCCAGCAGTGGGGGAGAAAACGAGCAGTACTTC
cdr3_length: 15; d_call: NA; j_call: TRBJ1-6; v_call: TRBV5-6; clone_size: once; cdr3_aa: CASSLGSGNNSPLHF; cdr3_nt: TGTGCCAGCAGCTTGGGGTCTGGAAATAATTCACCCCTCCACTTT
cdr3_length: 12; d_call: NA; j_call: TRBJ2-7; v_call: TRBV2; clone_size: NA; cdr3_aa: CASSDPTYEQYF; cdr3_nt: TGTGCCAGCAGTGACCCCACCTACGAGCAGTACTTC
cdr3_length: 15; d_call: NA; j_call: TRBJ1-3; v_call: TRBV18; clone_size: NA; cdr3_aa: CASSPRSLSGNTIYF; cdr3_nt: TGTGCCAGCTCACCACGAAGCCTCTCTGGAAACACCATATATTTT
cdr3_length: 14; d_call: TRBD2; j_call: TRBJ2-1; v_call: TRBV2; clone_size: few; cdr3_aa: CASVPGLASNEQFF; cdr3_nt: TGTGCCAGCGTGCCGGGACTAGCATCAAATGAGCAGTTCTTC
cdr3_length: 16; d_call: TRBD1; j_call: TRBJ1-2; v_call: TRBV7-3; clone_size: once; cdr3_aa: CASSSIGGQGSFGYTF; cdr3_nt: TGTGCCAGCAGCTCGATAGGGGGACAGGGATCGTTTGGCTACACCTTC
cdr3_length: 15; d_call: TRBD2; j_call: TRBJ2-3; v_call: TRBV4-2; clone_size: NA; cdr3_aa: CASSQWTSGTDTQYF; cdr3_nt: TGTGCCAGCAGCCAATGGACTAGCGGCACAGATACGCAGTATTTT
cdr3_length: 15; d_call: TRBD2; j_call: TRBJ2-5; v_call: TRBV2; clone_size: NA; cdr3_aa: CASRDSGAYQETQYF; cdr3_nt: TGTGCCAGCAGGGATAGCGGGGCTTACCAAGAGACCCAGTACTTC
cdr3_length: 15; d_call: TRBD2; j_call: TRBJ2-3; v_call: TRBV5-1; clone_size: NA; cdr3_aa: CASRGLAGGTDTQYF; cdr3_nt: TGCGCCAGCAGGGGACTAGCGGGGGGCACAGATACGCAGTATTTT
cdr3_length: 15; d_call: TRBD1; j_call: TRBJ1-4; v_call: TRBV19; clone_size: NA; cdr3_aa: CASTPQGGTNEKLFF; cdr3_nt: TGTGCCAGTACCCCACAGGGGGGAACTAATGAAAAACTGTTTTTT
cdr3_length: 16; d_call: NA; j_call: TRBJ2-1; v_call: TRBV5-1; clone_size: NA; cdr3_aa: CASSLGDSGPYNEQFF; cdr3_nt: TGCGCCAGCAGCTTAGGGGACTCTGGCCCCTACAATGAGCAGTTCTTC
cdr3_length: 13; d_call: NA; j_call: TRBJ1-2; v_call: TRBV15; clone_size: few; cdr3_aa: CATSREGKYGYTF; cdr3_nt: TGTGCCACCAGCAGAGAAGGGAAATATGGCTACACCTTC
cdr3_length: 16; d_call: NA; j_call: TRBJ1-2; v_call: TRBV25-1; clone_size: NA; cdr3_aa: CASSELGTGANYGYTF; cdr3_nt: TGTGCCAGCAGTGAATTAGGTACAGGTGCTAACTATGGCTACACCTTC
cdr3_length: 15; d_call: TRBD2; j_call: TRBJ2-3; v_call: TRBV27; clone_size: NA; cdr3_aa: CASRTGASGVNTQYF; cdr3_nt: TGTGCCAGCAGGACGGGCGCTAGCGGGGTAAATACGCAGTATTTT
cdr3_length: 15; d_call: TRBD2; j_call: TRBJ2-3; v_call: TRBV6-5; clone_size: few; cdr3_aa: CASSGLAGGEDTQYF; cdr3_nt: TGTGCCAGCAGCGGACTAGCGGGAGGGGAAGATACGCAGTATTTT
cdr3_length: 13; d_call: TRBD1; j_call: TRBJ2-7; v_call: TRBV2; clone_size: NA; cdr3_aa: CASRWTGMGEQYF; cdr3_nt: TGTGCCAGCAGATGGACAGGGATGGGCGAGCAGTACTTC
cdr3_length: 15; d_call: TRBD2; j_call: TRBJ2-7; v_call: TRBV9; clone_size: NA; cdr3_aa: CASSGSSGTSHEQYF; cdr3_nt: TGTGCCAGCAGCGGATCTAGCGGGACCTCCCACGAGCAGTACTTC
cdr3_length: 15; d_call: TRBD1; j_call: TRBJ1-5; v_call: TRBV19; clone_size: few; cdr3_aa: CASSIHRGPNQPQHF; cdr3_nt: TGTGCCAGTAGTATCCACAGGGGGCCAAATCAGCCCCAGCATTTT
cdr3_length: 16; d_call: TRBD2; j_call: TRBJ2-1; v_call: TRBV28; clone_size: NA; cdr3_aa: CASNGLLAGGPSEQFF; cdr3_nt: TGTGCCAGCAACGGCTTACTAGCGGGAGGCCCCAGTGAGCAGTTCTTC
cdr3_length: 11; d_call: NA; j_call: TRBJ2-2; v_call: TRBV20-1; clone_size: NA; cdr3_aa: CSVRGTGELFF; cdr3_nt: TGCAGTGTAAGGGGCACCGGGGAGCTGTTTTTT
cdr3_length: 14; d_call: NA; j_call: TRBJ2-7; v_call: TRBV28; clone_size: NA; cdr3_aa: CASSLSRVFYEQYF; cdr3_nt: TGTGCCAGCAGTTTATCGAGGGTTTTCTACGAGCAGTACTTC
cdr3_length: 17; d_call: NA; j_call: TRBJ1-6; v_call: TRBV3-1/TRBV3-2; clone_size: few; cdr3_aa: CASSHLSGPGGNSPLHF; cdr3_nt: TGTGCCAGCAGCCACCTTTCCGGGCCCGGAGGGAATTCACCCCTCCACTTT
cdr3_length: 13; d_call: NA; j_call: TRBJ2-6; v_call: TRBV5-1; clone_size: once; cdr3_aa: CASRGTGANVLTF; cdr3_nt: TGCGCCAGCAGGGGAACTGGGGCCAACGTCCTGACTTTC
cdr3_length: 16; d_call: NA; j_call: TRBJ2-4; v_call: TRBV4-1; clone_size: NA; cdr3_aa: CASSQDLSGAKNIQYF; cdr3_nt: TGCGCCAGCAGCCAAGATCTATCAGGGGCCAAAAACATTCAGTACTTC
cdr3_length: 14; d_call: TRBD2; j_call: TRBJ2-5; v_call: TRBV10-1; clone_size: NA; cdr3_aa: CASSETSGSGTQYF; cdr3_nt: TGCGCCAGCAGTGAGACTAGCGGTTCCGGGACCCAGTACTTC
cdr3_length: 12; d_call: TRBD2; j_call: TRBJ2-5; v_call: TRBV29-1; clone_size: NA; cdr3_aa: CSAGSGIGTQYF; cdr3_nt: TGCAGCGCCGGTAGCGGGATCGGGACCCAGTACTTC
cdr3_length: 12; d_call: NA; j_call: TRBJ2-5; v_call: TRBV6-6; clone_size: NA; cdr3_aa: CASRTGWETQYF; cdr3_nt: TGTGCCAGCAGAACAGGGTGGGAGACCCAGTACTTC
cdr3_length: 13; d_call: TRBD1; j_call: TRBJ2-7; v_call: TRBV19; clone_size: NA; cdr3_aa: CASSRTGTYEQYF; cdr3_nt: TGTGCCAGTAGCCGGACAGGGACCTACGAGCAGTACTTC
cdr3_length: 18; d_call: TRBD2; j_call: TRBJ2-2; v_call: TRBV9; clone_size: NA; cdr3_aa: CASSSPPVGSGRDGELFF; cdr3_nt: TGTGCCAGCAGCTCTCCGCCGGTGGGTAGCGGGAGGGACGGGGAGCTGTTTTTT
cdr3_length: 14; d_call: TRBD1; j_call: TRBJ2-7; v_call: TRBV19; clone_size: NA; cdr3_aa: CASRQTGGLYEQYF; cdr3_nt: TGTGCCAGTAGACAGACAGGGGGCTTATACGAGCAGTACTTC
cdr3_length: 13; d_call: NA; j_call: TRBJ2-2; v_call: TRBV30; clone_size: NA; cdr3_aa: CAWSAKIRGELFF; cdr3_nt: TGTGCCTGGAGTGCCAAGATCCGCGGGGAGCTGTTTTTT
cdr3_length: 18; d_call: TRBD2; j_call: TRBJ2-2; v_call: TRBV7-9; clone_size: NA; cdr3_aa: CASRQKLGGDLYTGELFF; cdr3_nt: TGTGCCAGCAGACAAAAATTGGGAGGGGACCTTTACACCGGGGAGCTGTTTTTT
cdr3_length: 12; d_call: NA; j_call: TRBJ1-4; v_call: TRBV6-5; clone_size: NA; cdr3_aa: CASIAWGEKLFF; cdr3_nt: TGTGCCAGCATCGCCTGGGGTGAAAAACTGTTTTTT
cdr3_length: 13; d_call: NA; j_call: TRBJ1-2; v_call: TRBV5-4; clone_size: once; cdr3_aa: CASRRTAAYGYTF; cdr3_nt: TGTGCCAGCAGAAGGACGGCAGCCTATGGCTACACCTTC
cdr3_length: 12; d_call: NA; j_call: TRBJ1-1; v_call: TRBV29-1; clone_size: NA; cdr3_aa: CSSKHMGSEAFF; cdr3_nt: TGCAGCTCGAAACATATGGGCTCTGAAGCTTTCTTT
cdr3_length: 15; d_call: NA; j_call: TRBJ1-1; v_call: TRBV12-1; clone_size: NA; cdr3_aa: CASSHRDWRTAEAFF; cdr3_nt: TGTGCCAGCAGCCACCGGGACTGGCGAACTGCTGAAGCTTTCTTT
cdr3_length: 12; d_call: NA; j_call: TRBJ2-7; v_call: TRBV6-5; clone_size: NA; cdr3_aa: CASSKTTGRQYF; cdr3_nt: TGTGCCAGCAGTAAGACTACTGGGCGGCAGTACTTC
cdr3_length: 15; d_call: NA; j_call: TRBJ2-2; v_call: TRBV5-1; clone_size: once; cdr3_aa: CASSVGAANTGELFF; cdr3_nt: TGCGCCAGCAGCGTGGGGGCAGCGAACACCGGGGAGCTGTTTTTT
cdr3_length: 13; d_call: TRBD2; j_call: TRBJ2-7; v_call: TRBV10-3; clone_size: NA; cdr3_aa: CATEAGGAYEQYF; cdr3_nt: TGTGCCACCGAAGCGGGAGGGGCCTACGAGCAGTACTTC
cdr3_length: 14; d_call: NA; j_call: TRBJ2-1; v_call: TRBV30; clone_size: NA; cdr3_aa: CAWSGASPYNEQFF; cdr3_nt: TGTGCCTGGAGTGGGGCGTCACCTTACAATGAGCAGTTCTTC
cdr3_length: 12; d_call: NA; j_call: TRBJ2-2; v_call: TRBV12-3/TRBV12-4; clone_size: few; cdr3_aa: CALRQYTGELFF; cdr3_nt: TGTGCTCTTCGACAGTACACCGGGGAGCTGTTTTTT